The 15 T cell receptor beta chains given below trace back to one sample, sequenced in a study of shared clonotypes between healthy human individuals. The data were produced by immunoSEQ multiplex PCR, yet TCRdb's version contains in-frame clones alone and is incomplete. The sample yields 450,000 to 500,000 clones, around 73% seen once. Specimen: PBMCs. The receptors here all came from a woman in her 40s in good health. Some clones in this sample may be carry-over from other donors' samples.

The chain uses TRBV18 and TRBJ2-1, with 9 positions matching TRBD1. Germline V gives CDR1 KGHSH, CDR2 LQKENI. The CDR3 loop spans 14 amino acids. Trimming cost V 6 bases and J 8 bases; bases outside gene matches: 8. The CDR3 sequence: CASSPDRGSYEQFF. CDR3 coding DNA: TGTGCCAGCTCCCCAGACAGGGGGAGCTATGAGCAGTTCTTC.

This chain connects TRBV5-1 to TRBJ1-5, with D possibly matching TRBD1 (5 bases). V was shortened by 4 bases and J by 7 bases, with 18 bases between the two germline ends. Germline assignment: CDR1 SGHRS and CDR2 YFSETQ. The CDR3 runs to 15 residues. CDR3 DNA sequence: TGCGCCAGCAGCCCTGGAGGGGTTTCAGTCCAGCCCCAGCATTTT. This sequence encodes CASSPGGVSVQPQHF.

This rearrangement joins TRBV4-3 to TRBJ1-4, with D unclear. V shed 0 bases and J shed 3 bases, with 8 bases lying between them. The CDR3 runs to 15 residues. CDR1 LGHNA and CDR2 YSLEER come from the germline V gene. CDR3 nucleotide sequence: TGCGCCAGCAGCCAAGATCCCCGGCCTAATGAAAAACTGTTTTTT. Translated: CASSQDPRPNEKLFF.

As to this clone: One end of the junction fails to match germline, which may point to a read error. The chain couples TRBV19 to TRBJ2-1; the match to TRBD1 covers 9 bases. The CDR3 consists of 15 residues. Germline V gene data show CDR1 as LNHDA and CDR2 as SQIVND (reference sequence). The CDR3 DNA reads as TGTGCCAGTAGTTTAGACAGGGGGTCCTACAATGAGCAGTTCTTC. It codes for CASSLDRGSYNEQFF.

This clone was detected only a few times. The chain employs TRBV5-6 and TRBJ1-5, with D uncertain. Between the trimmed V and J ends, which lost 1 base and 0 bases, there was a span of 5 bases. The CDR3 is made up of 14 amino acids. Germline V gives CDR1 SGHDT, CDR2 YYEEEE. CDR3 nucleotides: TGTGCCAGCAGCTTGCTTCATAGCAATCAGCCCCAGCATTTT. Its protein product is CASSLLHSNQPQHF.

The chain couples TRBV28 to TRBJ1-4; 7 positions match TRBD1. The trim removed 5 bases at V and 5 bases at J, leaving 8 bases unmatched. The CDR3 spans 15 residues. From germline, CDR1 is MDHEN and CDR2 SYDVKM. CDR3 loop: CASSPAGQQNEKLFF. CDR3 coding DNA: TGTGCCAGCAGTCCCGCGGGACAGCAGAATGAAAAACTGTTTTTT.

To note about this clone: Given a much more abundant clone one base away, this may be a read error. The V and J genes are TRBV30 and TRBJ1-1; D possibly corresponds to TRBD1 (5 bases). Trimming took off 2 bases at V and 6 bases at J, with 16 bases between the two ends. CDR3 length: 14 residues. Germline V gene data show CDR1 as GTSNPN and CDR2 as SVGIG (reference sequence). The CDR3 sequence: CAWSQDGGSAEAFF. The DNA of the CDR3 is TGTGCCTGGAGTCAGGACGGGGGGTCCGCTGAAGCTTTCTTT.

This sequence joins TRBV19 and TRBJ1-1; the match to TRBD1 covers 7 bases. V was pared by 7 bases and J by 4 bases, with 12 bases of the junction left unmatched. This CDR3 has 15 residues. From germline, CDR1 is LNHDA and CDR2 SQIVND (reference sequence). This CDR3 is CASTPVQGKVTEAFF. The CDR3 coding sequence is TGTGCCAGTACCCCCGTACAGGGGAAGGTCACTGAAGCTTTCTTT.

The V gene is TRBV6-4, the J gene TRBJ1-2; TRBD1 matches 10 bases. J was trimmed by 6 bases and V by 2 bases; bases with no gene match: 6. The CDR3 is made up of 15 amino acids. Per germline, CDR1 MRHNA and CDR2 SNTAGT. In nucleotides, the CDR3 is TGTGCCAGCAGTGACCGGGGACAGGGGTTGGATGGCTACACCTTC. It codes for CASSDRGQGLDGYTF.

V and J are TRBV2 and TRBJ2-3; 11 bases are shared with TRBD1. The J segment lost 3 bases and the V segment lost 4 bases, leaving 6 bases of the junction unmatched. The V gene's germline CDR1 is SNHLY and CDR2 FYNNEI. The CDR3 runs to 16 residues. The CDR3 reads CASSVSRDRGTDTQYF. In DNA form, the CDR3 reads TGTGCCAGCAGTGTCTCCCGGGACAGGGGGACAGATACGCAGTATTTT.

This rearrangement joins TRBV21-1 to TRBJ2-5. TRBV21-1 constitutes a pseudogene. CDR3 length: 16 residues. The CDR3 DNA follows: TGTGCCAGCAGCTCCCAACCCCAGAGAACCAAAGAGACCCAGTACTTC. Protein: CASSSQPQRTKETQYF.

This clone was picked up one time. The gene calls are TRBV7-2 and TRBJ1-1; 10 nucleotides match TRBD1. Trimming at V came to 5 bases and at J to 3 bases, leaving 9 bases not matched to a gene. The CDR3 consists of 16 residues. Germline V gene sequence: CDR1 SGHTA, CDR2 FQGNSA. CDR3 sequence: CASSPSRQGADTEAFF. The CDR3 DNA sequence: TGTGCCAGCAGCCCTAGTCGACAGGGGGCTGACACTGAAGCTTTCTTT.

The chain recombines TRBV10-3 with TRBJ2-7; 11 positions agree with TRBD2. The CDR3 consists of 14 residues. Germline CDR1 reads ENHRY; CDR2 reads SYGVKD. V lost 5 bases and J lost 0; bases outside the gene matches: 0. CDR3 nucleotide sequence: TGTGCCATCAGTACTAGCGGGAGCTCCTACGAGCAGTACTTC. This translates into CAISTSGSSYEQYF.

The DNA for the CDR3 is TGTGCCAGCAGTGAAGAAGGGGGGGCCTACAATGAGCAGTTCTTC. This sequence encodes CASSEEGGAYNEQFF. V and J are TRBV2 and TRBJ2-1; D might be TRBD2 (7 bases). From germline, CDR1 is SNHLY and CDR2 FYNNEI. The CDR3 runs to 15 residues. V was cut by 1 base and J by 2 bases, with 9 bases left in between.

The chain employs TRBV5-1 and TRBJ2-7; TRBD1 matches 12 bases. The CDR3 has 15 residues. Germline CDR1 reads SGHRS; CDR2 reads YFSETQ. V lost 1 base, J lost 5 bases, and 4 bases stayed unmatched. CDR3 in DNA: TGCGCCAGCAGCTTGACGGGACAGGGGGCCCACGAGCAGTACTTC. This gives the protein CASSLTGQGAHEQYF.